What follows describes a single TCR beta chain. Antigen specificity is unknown. The CDR3 sequence is 17 residues long. CDR1 and CDR2 (germline): KGHSH, LQKENI. Trimming pared 3 bases from V and 3 bases from J, leaving 20 bases between. After isolation, RNA underwent reverse transcription to generate cDNA as the sequencing template. Libraries were prepared by immunoSEQ multiplex PCR; TCRdb keeps only in-frame clonotypes and omits some of them. In the table there are about 180,000 clones, approximately 62% of which are singletons. The sample is drawn from a study of CD8+ T cells in alopecia areata. Background on the study: At a dose of 5 to 10 mg twice daily, oral tofacitinib was given to treated patients.

Study-wide results and limits: Possibly because of HLA-related factors, TCR sharing was less clear across patients than in mice.

Sequenced material: CD4+ T cells sorted from blood, taken at week 0. This receptor was obtained from a human donor with alopecia areata. The V and J genes are TRBV18 and TRBJ1-2; tentatively, D is TRBD1 (5 bases). CDR3 protein: CASSPLVKGRADYGYTF. In nucleotides, the CDR3 is TGTGCCAGCTCACCCCTGGTTAAGGGGCGAGCTGACTATGGCTACACCTTC.